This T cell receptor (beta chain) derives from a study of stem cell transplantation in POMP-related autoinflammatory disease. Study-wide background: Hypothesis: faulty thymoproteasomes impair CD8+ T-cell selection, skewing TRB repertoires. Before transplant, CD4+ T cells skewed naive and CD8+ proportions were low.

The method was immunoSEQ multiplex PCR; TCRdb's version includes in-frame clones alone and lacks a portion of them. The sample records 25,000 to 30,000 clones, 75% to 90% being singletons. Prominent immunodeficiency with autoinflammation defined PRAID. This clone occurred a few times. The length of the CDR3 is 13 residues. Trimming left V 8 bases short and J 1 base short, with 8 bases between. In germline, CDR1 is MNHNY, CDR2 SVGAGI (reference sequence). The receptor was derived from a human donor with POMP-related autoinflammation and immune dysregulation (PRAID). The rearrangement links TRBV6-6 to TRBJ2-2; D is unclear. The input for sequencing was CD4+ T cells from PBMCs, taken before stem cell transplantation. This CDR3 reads CASRPVNTGELFF. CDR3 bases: TGTGCCAGCCGACCTGTGAACACCGGGGAGCTGTTTTTT.